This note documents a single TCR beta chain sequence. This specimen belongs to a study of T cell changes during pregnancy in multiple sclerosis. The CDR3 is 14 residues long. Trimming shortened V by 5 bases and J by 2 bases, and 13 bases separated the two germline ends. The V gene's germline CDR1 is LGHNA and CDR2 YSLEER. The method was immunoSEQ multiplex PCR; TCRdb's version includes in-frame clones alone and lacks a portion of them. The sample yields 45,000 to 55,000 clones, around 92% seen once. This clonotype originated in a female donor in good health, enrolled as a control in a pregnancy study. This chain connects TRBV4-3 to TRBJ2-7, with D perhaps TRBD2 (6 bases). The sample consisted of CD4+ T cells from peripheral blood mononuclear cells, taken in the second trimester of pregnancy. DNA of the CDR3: TGCGCCAGCAGCAGCCGGGACTTGCCCTACGAGCAGTACTTC. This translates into CASSSRDLPYEQYF.